Listed below are T cell receptor beta chains from one sample, sequenced in a study of cytomegalovirus exposure and HLA in healthy donors. Sequencing was performed with immunoSEQ multiplex PCR; in TCRdb, only in-frame clones are kept and a portion is missing. The sample lists 100,000 to 150,000 clones, roughly 17% occurring once. The sequenced material came from PBMCs. The receptors shown here come from a female donor in good health and CMV-seropositive. CDR3s include the opening cysteine and the closing phenylalanine or tryptophan. A D gene is named only where the DNA matches it firmly. Only some rows state a clone size, as once, few, many or a class for expanded clones.

j_gene: TRBJ2-1
abundance: few
d_gene: NA
v_gene: TRBV10-3
CDR3nt: TGTGCCAACAGACAGGGAGGGGGGGACAATGAGCAGTTCTTC
CDR3aa: CANRQGGGDNEQFF

j_gene: TRBJ1-6
abundance: NA
d_gene: TRBD1
v_gene: TRBV6-4
CDR3nt: TGTGCCCGCTCCGGGACAGGGAATTCACCCCTCCACTTT
CDR3aa: CARSGTGNSPLHF

j_gene: TRBJ2-1
abundance: few
d_gene: NA
v_gene: TRBV19
CDR3nt: TGTGCCAGTTCCGAACGGGGATCCTACAATGAGCAGTTCTTC
CDR3aa: CASSERGSYNEQFF

j_gene: TRBJ2-7
abundance: NA
d_gene: NA
v_gene: TRBV2
CDR3nt: TGTGCCAGCAGTAGATCCGTTGGGCCGATCGAGCAGTACTTC
CDR3aa: CASSRSVGPIEQYF

j_gene: TRBJ1-1
abundance: few
d_gene: TRBD1
v_gene: TRBV11-3
CDR3nt: TGTGCCAGCAGCTTAGGGGGGACAGGGGGATTTGAAGCTTTCTTT
CDR3aa: CASSLGGTGGFEAFF

j_gene: TRBJ1-1
abundance: NA
d_gene: NA
v_gene: TRBV5-1
CDR3nt: TGCGCCAGCAGCTTGGCGACAATGAACACTGAAGCTTTCTTT
CDR3aa: CASSLATMNTEAFF

j_gene: TRBJ2-7
abundance: NA
d_gene: TRBD2
v_gene: TRBV6-1
CDR3nt: TGTGCCAGCAAACTCACTAGCGGGTTCTCCTACGAGCAGTACTTC
CDR3aa: CASKLTSGFSYEQYF

j_gene: TRBJ2-7
abundance: few
d_gene: NA
v_gene: TRBV7-2
CDR3nt: TGTGCCAGCAGCTCTGCCTACGAGCAGTACTTC
CDR3aa: CASSSAYEQYF

j_gene: TRBJ2-2
abundance: few
d_gene: NA
v_gene: TRBV4-1
CDR3nt: TGCGCCAGCAGCCACCCCCAATGGGGCCGAGGGGGCACCGGGGAGCTGTTTTTT
CDR3aa: CASSHPQWGRGGTGELFF

j_gene: TRBJ1-4
abundance: NA
d_gene: TRBD1
v_gene: TRBV2
CDR3nt: TGTGCCAGTGAAACCGGGACAGAGTTTAATGAAAAACTGTTTTTT
CDR3aa: CASETGTEFNEKLFF

j_gene: TRBJ1-1
abundance: NA
d_gene: NA
v_gene: TRBV6-7
CDR3nt: TGTGCCAGCCACACACACCCGAACACTGAAGCTTTCTTT
CDR3aa: CASHTHPNTEAFF

j_gene: TRBJ1-3
abundance: NA
d_gene: NA
v_gene: TRBV10-3
CDR3nt: TGTGCCATCAGTGTTGTCAAACCAGGGCAGGTCCTATCTGGAAACACCATATATTTT
CDR3aa: CAISVVKPGQVLSGNTIYF

j_gene: TRBJ2-3
abundance: NA
d_gene: TRBD2
v_gene: TRBV2
CDR3nt: TGTGCCAGCAGTGAAGATCTAGCGGGCACAGATACGCAGTATTTT
CDR3aa: CASSEDLAGTDTQYF

j_gene: TRBJ1-5
abundance: few
d_gene: TRBD1
v_gene: TRBV27
CDR3nt: TGTGCCAGCAGTTGGCAGGGACAGGGGAGTCAGCCCCAGCATTTT
CDR3aa: CASSWQGQGSQPQHF

j_gene: TRBJ2-5
abundance: NA
d_gene: TRBD2
v_gene: TRBV5-4
CDR3nt: TGTGCCAGCAGCCTAACGGGAGGGCAAGAGACCCAGTACTTC
CDR3aa: CASSLTGGQETQYF

j_gene: TRBJ2-1
abundance: NA
d_gene: NA
v_gene: TRBV7-8
CDR3nt: TGTGCCAGCAGCTCCACAGAGATCTACAATGAGCAGTTCTTC
CDR3aa: CASSSTEIYNEQFF

j_gene: TRBJ2-7
abundance: NA
d_gene: NA
v_gene: TRBV27
CDR3nt: TGTGCCAGCAGTTTCAAGCCGGAGTCTTCCCACGAGCAGTACTTC
CDR3aa: CASSFKPESSHEQYF

j_gene: TRBJ2-7
abundance: NA
d_gene: NA
v_gene: TRBV9
CDR3nt: TGTGCCAGCACCCCCGCCCAGGGGACCTACGAGCAGTACTTC
CDR3aa: CASTPAQGTYEQYF

j_gene: TRBJ2-2
abundance: NA
d_gene: TRBD2
v_gene: TRBV7-6
CDR3nt: TGTGCCAGCAGCTTTCCTTCCGCAGGAGCGGGAGTCACCGGGGAGCTGTTTTTT
CDR3aa: CASSFPSAGAGVTGELFF

j_gene: TRBJ2-1
abundance: few
d_gene: TRBD2
v_gene: TRBV6-1
CDR3nt: TGTGCCAGCAGGGACGCGGGGGGTTCTAATGAGCAGTTCTTC
CDR3aa: CASRDAGGSNEQFF

j_gene: TRBJ2-2
abundance: NA
d_gene: NA
v_gene: TRBV9
CDR3nt: TGTGCCAGCAGCGACTTCGGGTACGGGGGTGGGACCGGGGAGCTGTTTTTT
CDR3aa: CASSDFGYGGGTGELFF

j_gene: TRBJ2-7
abundance: few
d_gene: NA
v_gene: TRBV2
CDR3nt: TGTGCCAGCATGGGGGTAGCGGAAGGTGAGCAGTACTTC
CDR3aa: CASMGVAEGEQYF

j_gene: TRBJ2-7
abundance: few
d_gene: NA
v_gene: TRBV6-6
CDR3nt: TGTGCCAGCAGTTACGTGGGTTCCGGGGGACCCTACGAGCAGTACTTC
CDR3aa: CASSYVGSGGPYEQYF

j_gene: TRBJ1-1
abundance: few
d_gene: NA
v_gene: TRBV4-2
CDR3nt: TGTGCCAGCAGCCAAGATCCTGTCCGTAAAGCTTTCTTT
CDR3aa: CASSQDPVRKAFF

j_gene: TRBJ2-7
abundance: NA
d_gene: TRBD2
v_gene: TRBV6-6
CDR3nt: TGTGCCAGCAGTTATAGCGGGAGAACGTACGAGCAGTACTTC
CDR3aa: CASSYSGRTYEQYF

j_gene: TRBJ2-7
abundance: few
d_gene: TRBD2
v_gene: TRBV18
CDR3nt: TGTGCCAGCTCACCTCAGAGTAGCGGGTTTTTCGAGCAGTACTTC
CDR3aa: CASSPQSSGFFEQYF

j_gene: TRBJ2-1
abundance: NA
d_gene: TRBD2
v_gene: TRBV27
CDR3nt: TGTGCCAGCAGTTTTGTAGCGGGGGCCCACAATGAGCAGTTCTTC
CDR3aa: CASSFVAGAHNEQFF

j_gene: TRBJ2-7
abundance: NA
d_gene: NA
v_gene: TRBV12-5
CDR3nt: TGTGCTAGTGGTCCTGGGCAGATCTACGAGCAGTACTTC
CDR3aa: CASGPGQIYEQYF

j_gene: TRBJ2-5
abundance: NA
d_gene: NA
v_gene: TRBV9
CDR3nt: TGTGCCAGCAGCGTAGCTACGAGGGAGACCCAGTACTTC
CDR3aa: CASSVATRETQYF

j_gene: TRBJ2-3
abundance: NA
d_gene: TRBD2
v_gene: TRBV29-1
CDR3nt: TGCAGCGGGGGCGGGACTAGCGGTAGCACAGATACGCAGTATTTT
CDR3aa: CSGGGTSGSTDTQYF

j_gene: TRBJ1-4
abundance: NA
d_gene: NA
v_gene: TRBV7-9
CDR3nt: TGTGCCAGCAGCTTACAGGGTAATGAAAAACTGTTTTTT
CDR3aa: CASSLQGNEKLFF

j_gene: TRBJ2-7
abundance: few
d_gene: TRBD1
v_gene: TRBV7-9
CDR3nt: TGTGCCAGCAGCTTAGGTATAGGACAGGGGAGGTTCGAGCAGTACTTC
CDR3aa: CASSLGIGQGRFEQYF

j_gene: TRBJ1-1
abundance: few
d_gene: TRBD1
v_gene: TRBV6-5
CDR3nt: TGTGCCAGCAGTCGACAGGGTTGGGGCACTGAAGCTTTCTTT
CDR3aa: CASSRQGWGTEAFF

j_gene: TRBJ1-3
abundance: NA
d_gene: NA
v_gene: TRBV5-1
CDR3nt: TGCGCCAGCAGCCCTGGAGTGGGGGCTGGAGGAAACACCATATATTTT
CDR3aa: CASSPGVGAGGNTIYF

j_gene: TRBJ2-1
abundance: NA
d_gene: TRBD1
v_gene: TRBV4-3
CDR3nt: TGCGCCAGCAGCCAAGGGGACAGGGAGTACAATGAGCAGTTCTTC
CDR3aa: CASSQGDREYNEQFF

j_gene: TRBJ2-3
abundance: NA
d_gene: TRBD2
v_gene: TRBV9
CDR3nt: TGTGCCAGCAGCCCACGCCATGCGGGAGTTTCCGCAGATACGCAGTATTTT
CDR3aa: CASSPRHAGVSADTQYF

j_gene: TRBJ2-5
abundance: NA
d_gene: TRBD2
v_gene: TRBV30
CDR3nt: TGTGCCTGGAGTGGCGGGGGGGACCAAGAGACCCAGTACTTC
CDR3aa: CAWSGGGDQETQYF

j_gene: TRBJ1-4
abundance: few
d_gene: TRBD1
v_gene: TRBV5-4
CDR3nt: TGTGCCAGCAGCTTGACAGGGGGCTCTAATGAAAAACTGTTTTTT
CDR3aa: CASSLTGGSNEKLFF

j_gene: TRBJ1-1
abundance: few
d_gene: NA
v_gene: TRBV4-1
CDR3nt: TGCGCCAGCAGCCCCCGGCAGGGAACTGAAGCTTTCTTT
CDR3aa: CASSPRQGTEAFF

j_gene: TRBJ2-7
abundance: NA
d_gene: TRBD2
v_gene: TRBV4-1
CDR3nt: TGCGCCAGCAGCCCCGGGACTAGCGGGAGTAGCGTGCAGTACTTC
CDR3aa: CASSPGTSGSSVQYF

j_gene: TRBJ2-5
abundance: NA
d_gene: TRBD2
v_gene: TRBV7-6
CDR3nt: TGTGCCAGCAGCTTAGGCGCTAGCGGGGTTGAGACCCAGTACTTC
CDR3aa: CASSLGASGVETQYF

j_gene: TRBJ1-1
abundance: few
d_gene: NA
v_gene: TRBV6-4
CDR3nt: TGTGCCAGCAGTATTGGGCAGGGGACTGAAGCTTTCTTT
CDR3aa: CASSIGQGTEAFF

j_gene: TRBJ2-7
abundance: NA
d_gene: TRBD1
v_gene: TRBV18
CDR3nt: TGTGCCAGCTCACGAGACAGGGCCGAGCAGTACTTC
CDR3aa: CASSRDRAEQYF

j_gene: TRBJ2-7
abundance: NA
d_gene: TRBD1
v_gene: TRBV30
CDR3nt: TGTGCCTTAGGCCAGGGGGATGAGCAGTACTTC
CDR3aa: CALGQGDEQYF

j_gene: TRBJ2-7
abundance: few
d_gene: TRBD2
v_gene: TRBV2
CDR3nt: TGTGCCAGCAGTGACTTTACCTCTAGCGGCGAGCAGTACTTC
CDR3aa: CASSDFTSSGEQYF

j_gene: TRBJ2-3
abundance: few
d_gene: TRBD1
v_gene: TRBV6-1
CDR3nt: TGTGCCAGCAGTGTCAGGGGGTTACAGGGGGCGAGTGGAGATACGCAGTATTTT
CDR3aa: CASSVRGLQGASGDTQYF

j_gene: TRBJ2-3
abundance: few
d_gene: TRBD1
v_gene: TRBV28
CDR3nt: TGTGCCAGCAGTTTTCCACTAACAAAACAGGGGGATACGCAGTATTTT
CDR3aa: CASSFPLTKQGDTQYF

j_gene: TRBJ2-2
abundance: NA
d_gene: TRBD2
v_gene: TRBV15
CDR3nt: TGTGCCACCAACCGCGGGGGGGCGAACACCGGGGAGCTGTTTTTT
CDR3aa: CATNRGGANTGELFF

j_gene: TRBJ2-1
abundance: few
d_gene: NA
v_gene: TRBV19
CDR3nt: TGTGCCAGTAGTATCGGGGTCGGGAACCCAATTTACAATGAGCAGTTCTTC
CDR3aa: CASSIGVGNPIYNEQFF

j_gene: TRBJ2-5
abundance: NA
d_gene: NA
v_gene: TRBV14
CDR3nt: TGTGCCAGCAGCCGGGAGACAGGTTACCAAGAGACCCAGTACTTC
CDR3aa: CASSRETGYQETQYF

j_gene: TRBJ1-6
abundance: NA
d_gene: NA
v_gene: TRBV2
CDR3nt: TGTGCCACCCCATCCGGGACGGGGGATTCACCCCTCCACTTT
CDR3aa: CATPSGTGDSPLHF

j_gene: TRBJ2-5
abundance: NA
d_gene: NA
v_gene: TRBV5-4
CDR3nt: TGTGCCAGCGGACTCCCCCAGAGTAGGGAGACCCAGTACTTC
CDR3aa: CASGLPQSRETQYF

j_gene: TRBJ2-1
abundance: NA
d_gene: TRBD1
v_gene: TRBV9
CDR3nt: TGTGCCAGCAGCGTAGCAATTTCGGGACAGGCCCGCGATGAGCAGTTCTTC
CDR3aa: CASSVAISGQARDEQFF

j_gene: TRBJ1-5
abundance: few
d_gene: NA
v_gene: TRBV30
CDR3nt: TGTGCCCTGAGAACCTCTTTTCATAGCAATCAGCCCCAGCATTTT
CDR3aa: CALRTSFHSNQPQHF

j_gene: TRBJ1-1
abundance: few
d_gene: NA
v_gene: TRBV2
CDR3nt: TGTGCCAGCAGCAAAGGAGGGAACACTGAAGCTTTCTTT
CDR3aa: CASSKGGNTEAFF

j_gene: TRBJ1-6
abundance: once
d_gene: NA
v_gene: TRBV25-1
CDR3nt: TGTGCCAGCAGTGAACGGGGGGGGCTCCCCCTCCACTTT
CDR3aa: CASSERGGLPLHF

j_gene: TRBJ2-7
abundance: NA
d_gene: NA
v_gene: TRBV11-2
CDR3nt: TGTGCCAGCAGCCCGTGGGGGGTAAACGAGCAGTACTTC
CDR3aa: CASSPWGVNEQYF

j_gene: TRBJ2-1
abundance: few
d_gene: TRBD2
v_gene: TRBV28
CDR3nt: TGTGCCAGCAGATTGGGTCCGGGACTAGCGCAGTTCTTC
CDR3aa: CASRLGPGLAQFF

j_gene: TRBJ2-5
abundance: NA
d_gene: TRBD2
v_gene: TRBV10-2
CDR3nt: TGCGGAACTAGCGGGTTCAGCCAAGAGACCCAGTACTTC
CDR3aa: CGTSGFSQETQYF

j_gene: TRBJ2-4
abundance: NA
d_gene: TRBD2
v_gene: TRBV19
CDR3nt: TGTGCCAGTAGTATCCCGACTAGCGGGGGGCAAGCCAAAAACATTCAGTACTTC
CDR3aa: CASSIPTSGGQAKNIQYF